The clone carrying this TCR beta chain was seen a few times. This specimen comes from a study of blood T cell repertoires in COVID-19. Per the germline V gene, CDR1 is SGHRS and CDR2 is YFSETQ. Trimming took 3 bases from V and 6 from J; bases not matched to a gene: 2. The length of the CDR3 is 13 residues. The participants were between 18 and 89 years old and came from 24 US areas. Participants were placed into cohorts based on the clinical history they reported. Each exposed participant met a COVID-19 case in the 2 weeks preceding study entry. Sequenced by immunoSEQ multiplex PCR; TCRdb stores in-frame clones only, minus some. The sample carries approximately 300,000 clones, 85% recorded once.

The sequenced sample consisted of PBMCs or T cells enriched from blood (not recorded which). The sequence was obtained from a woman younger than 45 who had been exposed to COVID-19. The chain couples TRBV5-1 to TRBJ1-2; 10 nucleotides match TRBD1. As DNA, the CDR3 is TGCGCCAGCAGCTCCGGGACAGGGGATGGCTACACCTTC. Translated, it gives CASSSGTGDGYTF.